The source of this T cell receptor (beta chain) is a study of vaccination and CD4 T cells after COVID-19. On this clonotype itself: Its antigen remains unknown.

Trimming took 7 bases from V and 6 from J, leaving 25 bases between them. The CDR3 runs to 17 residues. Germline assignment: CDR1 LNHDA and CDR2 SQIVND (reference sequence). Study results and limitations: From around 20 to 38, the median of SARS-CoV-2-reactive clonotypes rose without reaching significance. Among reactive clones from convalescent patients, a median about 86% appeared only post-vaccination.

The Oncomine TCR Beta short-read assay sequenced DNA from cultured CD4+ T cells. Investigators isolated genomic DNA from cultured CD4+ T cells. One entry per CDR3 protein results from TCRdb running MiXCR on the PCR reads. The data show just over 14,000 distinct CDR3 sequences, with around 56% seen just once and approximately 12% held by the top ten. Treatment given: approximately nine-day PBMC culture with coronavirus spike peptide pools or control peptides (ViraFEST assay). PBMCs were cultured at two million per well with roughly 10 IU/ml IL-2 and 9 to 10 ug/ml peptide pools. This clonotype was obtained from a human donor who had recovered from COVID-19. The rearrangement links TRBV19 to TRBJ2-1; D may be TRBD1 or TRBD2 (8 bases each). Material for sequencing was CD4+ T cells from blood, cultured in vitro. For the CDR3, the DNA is TGTGCCAGTACCCCAGGGGGCGGGCGGGGACTAGTCAATGAGCAGTTCTTC. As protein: CASTPGGGRGLVNEQFF.